This T cell receptor (beta chain) was captured in a study of shared clonotypes between healthy human individuals. Naivety among CD8 cells was defined by CD45RO negativity and positive CCR7 selection, thereby excluding terminally differentiated effector memory CD45RA+ cells. The donors, all of them Caucasian adults, lived in Nashville, Tennessee. Clones were read by immunoSEQ multiplex PCR, and TCRdb kept only the in-frame ones, dropping some. Of about 580,000 clones in the sample, roughly 98% were seen once. General observations from the study: Enrolling few donors narrowed the genetic and exposure-history diversity that was represented.

As regards this clone: Its antigen is not known.

With 4 bases removed from V and 5 bases from J, the gap between germline ends came to 9 bases. The CDR3 has 13 amino acids. Germline V gene sequence: CDR1 LNHDA, CDR2 SQIVND (reference sequence). The TCR originated in a man younger than 40 in good health. This rearrangement joins TRBV19 to TRBJ2-1; D might be TRBD2 (6 bases). The specimen was naive CD8+ T cells sorted from blood. CDR3 coding DNA: TGTGCCAGTAGTAGACTAGGAGACAATGAGCAGTTCTTC. Its protein product is CASSRLGDNEQFF.